This T cell receptor beta chain was sequenced for a study of blood T cell repertoires in COVID-19. Study-wide background: Researchers got acute and convalescent COVID-19 samples from the United States, Italy and Spain. The cDNA or gDNA used as material had been derived from T cells, B-cell-depleted T cells, or PBMCs.

V lost 2 bases and J lost 0, with 14 bases in between. Germline CDR1 reads MNHNS; CDR2 reads SASEGT. The CDR3 is made up of 16 amino acids. In the source study's methods: It was from reference gene primer amplification that nucleated cell counts were estimated. Sequencing used immunoSEQ multiplex PCR; TCRdb keeps in-frame clones, though not all of them. V, J and clone size are taken as reported in that table, and D and trimming were inferred from the DNA itself. The table lists around 300,000 clones, 85% of them singletons. The chain couples TRBV6-1 to TRBJ2-7; a weak D match, TRBD2 (7 bases). This sequence was found in a human donor in a cohort sampled during active COVID-19. The sequencing sample was made of peripheral blood. The CDR3 DNA follows: TGTGCCAGCAGTGAATGGAGGGGGGGAAGCTCCTACGAGCAGTACTTC. Its translation: CASSEWRGGSSYEQYF.